The rows below give T cell receptor beta chains drawn from one sample of a study of patients and donors after allogeneic stem cell transplantation. TCRdb used MiXCR to reprocess the RT-PCR reads, holding one entry per CDR3 protein. The top ten clones hold around a tenth of a sample with about 230,000 distinct CDR3 sequences, 13% to 15% of them seen once. The sample taken for sequencing was blood, either unsorted or a sorted T cell fraction (not recorded which). The receptors originated from a human donor who was either an allogeneic HSCT recipient or a stem cell or donor lymphocyte infusion donor (not recorded which). It is not recorded whose cells these are; they may come from a transplant donor. Both conserved end residues are part of each CDR3. The order of the fields is V gene, J gene, D gene, clone size, CDR3 protein, CDR3 DNA. D genes are given only for firm matches. Clone size is stated in some rows and not others, as once, few, many or a class when expanded.

>TRBV28|TRBJ1-2|TRBD1|-
CASSPTGTGGVYGYTF
TGTGCCAGCAGCCCGACCGGGACAGGGGGAGTCTATGGCTACACCTTC
>TRBV2|TRBJ2-5|TRBD2|-
CASASGGALKTQYF
TGTGCCAGCGCAAGCGGGGGGGCCTTGAAGACCCAGTACTTC
>TRBV19|TRBJ1-2|TRBD1|many
CASSADGQGANGYTF
TGTGCCAGTAGTGCGGATGGACAGGGGGCGAATGGCTACACCTTC
>TRBV20-1|TRBJ2-4|TRBD1|once
CSAQGTVNKNIQYF
TGCAGTGCCCAAGGGACAGTTAATAAAAACATTCAGTACTTC
>TRBV27|TRBJ1-2|TRBD1|-
CASSSYTLTGVGLGYTF
TGTGCCAGCAGTTCCTACACCTTGACAGGGGTGGGACTTGGCTACACCTTC
>TRBV12-3/TRBV12-4|TRBJ2-2|-|few
CASSWAGPVNPGELFF
TGTGCCAGCTCCTGGGCAGGGCCGGTGAACCCCGGGGAGCTGTTTTTT
>TRBV11-2|TRBJ1-1|-|many
CASSTPDSAFGTEAFF
TGTGCCAGCAGCACTCCGGACAGCGCCTTTGGAACTGAAGCTTTCTTT
>TRBV11-2|TRBJ2-2|-|-
CASSLFGGGNTGELFF
TGTGCCAGCAGCTTATTTGGTGGGGGGAACACCGGGGAGCTGTTTTTT
>TRBV12-3/TRBV12-4|TRBJ1-2|-|-
CASRKDGFYGYTF
TGTGCCAGCCGCAAGGACGGATTTTATGGCTACACCTTC
>TRBV6-2/TRBV6-3|TRBJ2-3|TRBD1|-
CASSPRDRRVTDTQYF
TGTGCCAGCAGTCCCCGGGACAGGCGGGTCACAGATACGCAGTATTTT
>TRBV7-9|TRBJ1-5|-|-
CASSYTGNQPQHF
TGTGCCAGCAGCTACACAGGGAATCAGCCCCAGCATTTT
>TRBV7-2|TRBJ2-1|-|-
CASSLGDIPKLSF
TGTGCCAGCAGCTTAGGAGATATCCCTAAACTGAGTTTC
>TRBV7-2|TRBJ1-5|-|few
CASSYLTGSNQPQHF
TGTGCCAGCAGCTACCTTACAGGGAGCAATCAGCCCCAGCATTTT